The 22 T cell receptor beta chains presented below share a single source sample, sequenced in a study of blood T cell repertoires in COVID-19. The repertoire was sequenced with immunoSEQ multiplex PCR; TCRdb's copy has only in-frame clones and lacks some. The sample contains roughly 190,000 clones, approximately 90% of which appear only once. Sequencing was done on a sample of peripheral blood. Receptors were obtained from a man in his fifties or sixties with acute or convalescent COVID-19.

The chain employs TRBV11-2 and TRBJ1-4; D possibly corresponds to TRBD1 (6 bases). CDR1 and CDR2 from the germline V gene are SGHAT and FQNNGV. CDR3 length equals 16 residues. The V end lost 6 bases, the J end lost 7 bases, and 21 bases lay between the germline ends. The CDR3, as DNA: TGTGCCAGCAGTTTAACGGGACACCTAAAGAGTGAAAAACTGTTTTTT. It translates to CASSLTGHLKSEKLFF.

This clone was found once. The V call is TRBV10-2, the J call TRBJ2-1, with 10 bases fitting TRBD2. V was pared by 5 bases and J by 7 bases, with 8 bases of the junction left unmatched. CDR1 and CDR2 (germline): WSHSY, SAAADI. The CDR3 has 15 residues. This chain's CDR3 is CASSKSGRAGNEQFF. CDR3 in DNA: TGCGCCAGCAGTAAAAGCGGGAGGGCCGGTAATGAGCAGTTCTTC.

The chain uses TRBV10-3 and TRBJ1-5; 11 nucleotides agree with TRBD1. This CDR3 has 15 amino acids. V gave up 4 bases and J gave up 8 bases; unmatched junction bases: 7. The germline CDR1 and CDR2 sequences are ENHRY and SYGVKD. This CDR3 is CAISGRDRGLEPQHF. The CDR3 region has the DNA TGTGCCATCAGTGGCCGGGACAGGGGGTTGGAGCCCCAGCATTTT.

As to this clone: Other DNA sequences in this sample translate to the same CDR3. The chain links TRBV19 to TRBJ1-5; D remains unclear. The germline V and J ends were trimmed by 7 bases and 2 bases, with 6 bases remaining between them. The CDR3 consists of 12 residues. Germline V gives CDR1 LNHDA, CDR2 SQIVND (reference sequence). The chain's CDR3 is CASKEGNQPQHF. The CDR3, as DNA: TGTGCCAGTAAAGAGGGCAATCAGCCCCAGCATTTT.

CDR3 residues: CASSRDRAGAEKLFF. For the CDR3, the DNA is TGTGCCAGTAGCAGGGACAGGGCCGGGGCGGAAAAACTGTTTTTT. The V and J genes are TRBV19 and TRBJ1-4, with 9 bases identical to TRBD1. Losses at the gene ends were 6 bases for V and 8 bases for J; bases not matched to a gene: 10. Germline V gene lookup returns CDR1 LNHDA and CDR2 SQIVND (reference sequence). The CDR3 runs 15 residues.

The chain carries TRBV4-3 and TRBJ2-7; tentatively, D is TRBD2 (5 bases). This CDR3 comprises 13 residues. Germline V CDR1 and CDR2: LGHNA, YSLEER. Trimming left V 0 bases short and J 6 bases short, with 9 bases between. The DNA for the CDR3 is TGCGCCAGCAGCCAAGATTTAGGGAGCGAGCAGTACGTC. This encodes CASSQDLGSEQYV.

The chain combines TRBV7-3 with TRBJ2-2; 8 bases line up with TRBD2. CDR1 is SGHTA, CDR2 FQGTGA, per germline. The V segment lost 0 bases and the J segment 6 bases; nucleotides outside the gene matches: 6. The CDR3 is 16 amino acids. CDR3 amino acids: CASSLTGLARPGELFF. The CDR3 region has the DNA TGTGCCAGCAGCTTAACCGGACTAGCCCGCCCCGGGGAGCTGTTTTTT.

This clone was recorded only once. The chain combines TRBV29-1 with TRBJ2-4, with a weak D call TRBD1 (6 bases). The V gene lost 6 bases and the J gene lost 7 bases, with 10 bases spanning the gap. Germline assignment: CDR1 SQVTM and CDR2 ANQGSEA. This CDR3 is built from 11 residues. The CDR3 sequence is CSVAQGNIQYF. In DNA, the CDR3 is TGCAGCGTGGCCCAGGGGAACATTCAGTACTTC.

V and J are TRBV29-1 and TRBJ2-2; TRBD1 matches 8 bases. Germline V gene lookup returns CDR1 SQVTM and CDR2 ANQGSEA. The trim removed 4 bases at V and 0 bases at J, leaving 4 bases unmatched. This CDR3 contains 15 residues. DNA of the CDR3: TGCAGCGTTGGTTTACAGGGGGCGAACACCGGGGAGCTGTTTTTT. This gives the protein CSVGLQGANTGELFF.

The rearrangement links TRBV5-5 to TRBJ1-2; 11 bases fit TRBD1. The germline gives CDR1 SGHKS, CDR2 YYEKEE (reference sequence). The trim removed 2 bases at V and 2 bases at J, leaving 2 bases unmatched. The CDR3 length is 15 residues. The DNA of the CDR3 is TGTGCCAGCAGCTTAGGGACAGGGGGGAACTATGGCTACACCTTC. Its protein is CASSLGTGGNYGYTF.

V and J are TRBV4-2 and TRBJ2-3, with TRBD2 matching over 11 bases. The germline V gene encodes CDR1 LGHNA and CDR2 YNFKEQ. The CDR3 length is 16 residues. V was clipped by 0 bases and J by 6 bases; unmatched bases: 5. CDR3 DNA: TGTGCCAGCAGCCAAGAGACTAGCGGGAATGTCGATACGCAGTATTTT. This sequence encodes CASSQETSGNVDTQYF.

The V and J genes are TRBV12-5 and TRBJ2-1, with TRBD2 identical over 13 bases. The CDR3 spans 15 residues. The germline V gene has CDR1 LGHNT and CDR2 FRNRAP. Germline trimming cut 6 bases from V and 12 bases from J; bases unmatched to any gene: 11. CDR3 sequence reads: CASGKLGTSGIRQFF. The CDR3 bases are TGTGCTAGTGGCAAGCTCGGGACTAGCGGGATAAGGCAGTTCTTC.

The chain recombines TRBV6-5 with TRBJ2-3, with 7 bases matching TRBD1. V lost 6 bases, J lost 6 bases, and 6 bases stayed unmatched. From germline, CDR1 is MNHEY and CDR2 SVGAGI. The CDR3 has 13 residues. CDR3 nucleotide sequence: TGTGCCAGCAGGGCAGGACAGGAGGATACGCAGTATTTT. The encoded protein is CASRAGQEDTQYF.

CDR3 protein: CASRNPDRANNSPLHF. CDR3 DNA sequence: TGCGCCAGCAGGAACCCGGACAGGGCTAATAATTCACCCCTCCACTTT. The chain has TRBV23-1 and TRBJ1-6; 8 positions agree with TRBD1. TRBV23-1 is reported as an ORF; its role is uncertain. The CDR3 is 16 residues long. The V segment lost 6 bases and the J segment 5 bases; nucleotides outside the gene matches: 9.

J is TRBJ2-7 and V is TRBV6-2 or TRBV6-3, with D maybe TRBD2 (5 bases). This CDR3 has 14 residues. V gave up 4 bases and J gave up 0 bases, with 10 bases separating them. Per germline, CDR1 MNHEY and CDR2 SVGEGT. As DNA, the CDR3 is TGTGCCAGCAGTTTTGCTGGGAGCTCCTACGAGCAGTACGTC. Translated, it gives CASSFAGSSYEQYV.

This clone was detected only a few times. This chain links TRBV29-1 with TRBJ1-1; 7 bases agree with TRBD1. The junction had 17 bases not matched to a gene; V was cut back by 6 bases and J by 4 bases. The CDR3 length is 16 residues. The germline V gene encodes CDR1 SQVTM and CDR2 ANQGSEA. The CDR3, as DNA: TGCAGCGTCCTGGAGGACAGGCTAGGACGATCCACTGAAGCTTTCTTT. Its translation: CSVLEDRLGRSTEAFF.

The gene calls are TRBV4-1 and TRBJ1-5; 7 bases fit TRBD1. The CDR3 has 15 amino acids. Germline V lookup: CDR1 MGHRA, CDR2 YSYEKL. After removal of 4 bases from V and 0 bases from J, the junction contained 3 bases not matched to a gene. Here the CDR3 DNA reads TGCGCCAGCAGCCCTCGGACAGGTAGCAATCAGCCCCAGCATTTT. As protein: CASSPRTGSNQPQHF.

The J gene is TRBJ2-3, the V gene TRBV3-1 (or the pseudogene TRBV3-2); 7 bases map to TRBD2. The CDR3 has 16 amino acids. V shed 4 bases, J shed 3 bases, and the junction held 10 bases outside the gene matches. In germline, CDR1 is LGHDT, CDR2 YNNKEL (reference sequence). CDR3 sequence reads: CASSPNSGRVTDTQYF. In DNA, the CDR3 is TGTGCCAGCAGCCCGAATTCTGGGAGGGTAACAGATACGCAGTATTTT.

The rearrangement uses TRBV27 and TRBJ1-4, with a tentative D call TRBD1 (5 bases). This CDR3 comprises 14 residues. V was clipped by 7 bases and J by 8 bases, with 17 bases between them. CDR1 is MNHEY, CDR2 SMNVEV, per germline (reference sequence). The CDR3 nucleotides are TGTGCCAGCACTCCTGGAGGGGCTCGGGAAAAACTGTTTTTT. Encoded protein: CASTPGGAREKLFF. The full variable domain, its missing parts supplied by reference TRBV27 and TRBJ1-4, is EAQVTQNPRYLITVTGKKLTVTCSQNMNHEYMSWYRQDPGLGLRQIYYSMNVEVTDKGDVPEGYKVSRKEKRNFPLILESPSPNQTSLYFCASTPGGAREKLFFGSGTQLSVL.

The rearrangement joins TRBV18 to TRBJ2-5; 9 bases map to TRBD1. Germline V gives CDR1 KGHSH, CDR2 LQKENI. Trimming at V came to 4 bases and at J to 0 bases, leaving 9 bases not matched to a gene. This CDR3 is 17 amino acids long. The CDR3 bases are TGTGCCAGCTCACATGAATTCGGGACAGGGTACCAAGAGACCCAGTACTTC. The encoded protein is CASSHEFGTGYQETQYF.

This chain connects TRBV24-1 to TRBJ2-7; D gene unclear. Trimming removed 3 bases at V and 4 bases at J, with 9 bases between. The germline CDR1 and CDR2 sequences are KGHDR and SFDVKD. This CDR3 contains 13 residues. The CDR3 DNA is TGTGCCACCAGTGATAGCCGTACTTACGAGCAGTACTTC. Residues: CATSDSRTYEQYF.

J is TRBJ2-3 and V is TRBV9, with D perhaps matching TRBD2 (6 bases). This CDR3 contains 15 residues. Germline V gene data show CDR1 as SGDLS and CDR2 as YYNGEE. V lost 3 bases, J lost 1 base, and 12 bases lay in between. The DNA of the CDR3 is TGTGCCAGCAGCGCACCCCCGGGAGGCACAGATACGCAGTATTTT. Encoded protein: CASSAPPGGTDTQYF.